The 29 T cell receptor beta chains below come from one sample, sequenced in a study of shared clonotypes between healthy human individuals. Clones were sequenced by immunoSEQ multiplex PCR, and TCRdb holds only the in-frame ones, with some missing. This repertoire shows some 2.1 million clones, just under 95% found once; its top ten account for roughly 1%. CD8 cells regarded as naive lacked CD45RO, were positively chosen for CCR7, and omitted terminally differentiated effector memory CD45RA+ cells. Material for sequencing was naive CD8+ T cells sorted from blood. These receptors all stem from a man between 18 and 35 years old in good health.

The CDR3 protein is CASSPARQGLQETQYF. The CDR3 bases are TGTGCCAGCTCTCCCGCCCGACAGGGTCTCCAAGAGACCCAGTACTTC. V usage is TRBV18 and J usage is TRBJ2-5, with 7 bases identical to TRBD1. The V and J ends lost 6 bases and 1 base, in that order; junction bases with no gene match: 11. Germline CDR1 is KGHSH and CDR2 is LQKENI. CDR3 size: 16 residues.

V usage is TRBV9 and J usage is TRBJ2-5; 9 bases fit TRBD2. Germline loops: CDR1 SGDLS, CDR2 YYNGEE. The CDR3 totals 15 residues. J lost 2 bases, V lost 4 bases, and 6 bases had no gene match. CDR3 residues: CASSSGTSRQETQYF. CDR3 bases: TGTGCCAGCAGCTCCGGGACTAGCCGACAAGAGACCCAGTACTTC. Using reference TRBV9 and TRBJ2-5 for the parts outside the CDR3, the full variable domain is DSGVTQTPKHLITATGQRVTLRCSPRSGDLSVYWYQQSLDQGLQFLIQYYNGEERAKGNILERFSAQQFPDLHSELNLSSLELGDSALYFCASSSGTSRQETQYFGPGTRLLVL.

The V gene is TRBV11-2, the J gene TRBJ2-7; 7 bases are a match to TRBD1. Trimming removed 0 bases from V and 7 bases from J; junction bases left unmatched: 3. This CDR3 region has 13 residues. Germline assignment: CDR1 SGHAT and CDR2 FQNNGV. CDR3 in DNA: TGTGCCAGCAGCTTAGAAGGGGGCGGTGAGCAGTACTTC. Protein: CASSLEGGGEQYF.

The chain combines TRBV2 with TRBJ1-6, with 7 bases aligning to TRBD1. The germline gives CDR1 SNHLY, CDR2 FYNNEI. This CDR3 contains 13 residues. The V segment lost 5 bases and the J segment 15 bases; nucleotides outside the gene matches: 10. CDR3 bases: TGTGCCAGCAGTTTAGGGACAGCGAATCTCCTCCACTTT. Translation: CASSLGTANLLHF. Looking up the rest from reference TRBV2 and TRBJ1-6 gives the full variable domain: EPEVTQTPSHQVTQMGQEVILRCVPISNHLYFYWYRQILGQKVEFLVSFYNNEISEKSEIFDDQFSVERPDGSNFTLKIRSTKLEDSAMYFCASSLGTANLLHFGNGTRLTVT.

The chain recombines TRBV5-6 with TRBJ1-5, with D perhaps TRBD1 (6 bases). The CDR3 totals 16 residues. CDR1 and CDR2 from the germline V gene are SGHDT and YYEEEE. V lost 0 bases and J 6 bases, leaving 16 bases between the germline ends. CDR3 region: CASSLGGGTMGQPQHF. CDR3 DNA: TGTGCCAGCAGCTTGGGAGGGGGGACAATGGGTCAGCCCCAGCATTTT.

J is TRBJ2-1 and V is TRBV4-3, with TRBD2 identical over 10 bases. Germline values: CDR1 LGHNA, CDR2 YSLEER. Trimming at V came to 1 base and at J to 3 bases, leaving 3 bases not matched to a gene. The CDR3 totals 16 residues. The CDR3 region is CASSQGAGGVYNEQFF. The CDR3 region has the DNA TGCGCCAGCAGCCAAGGAGCGGGAGGGGTCTACAATGAGCAGTTCTTC.

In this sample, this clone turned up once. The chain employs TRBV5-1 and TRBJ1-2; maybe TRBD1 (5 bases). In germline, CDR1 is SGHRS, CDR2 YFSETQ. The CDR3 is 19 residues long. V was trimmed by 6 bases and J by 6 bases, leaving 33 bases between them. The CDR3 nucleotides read TGCGCCAGCACTCAAGGTGGGACTCCATTGGGGATATTGGAGCATGGCTACACCTTC. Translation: CASTQGGTPLGILEHGYTF.

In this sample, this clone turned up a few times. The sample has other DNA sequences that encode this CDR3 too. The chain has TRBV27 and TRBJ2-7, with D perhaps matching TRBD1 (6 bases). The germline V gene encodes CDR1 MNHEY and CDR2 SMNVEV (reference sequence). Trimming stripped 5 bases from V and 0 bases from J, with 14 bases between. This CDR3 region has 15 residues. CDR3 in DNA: TGTGCCAGCAGTCCAGGCACAGGGAGCTCCTACGAGCAGTACTTC. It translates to CASSPGTGSSYEQYF.

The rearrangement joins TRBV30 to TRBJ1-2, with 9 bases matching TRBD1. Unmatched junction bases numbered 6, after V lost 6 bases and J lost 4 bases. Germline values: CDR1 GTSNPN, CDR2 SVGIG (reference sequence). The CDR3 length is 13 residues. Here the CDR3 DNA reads TGTGCCTGTCGGACAGGGGCCAGCTATGGCTACACCTTC. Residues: CACRTGASYGYTF.

The CDR3 protein is CASSSGTNTGELFF. Here the CDR3 DNA reads TGTGCCAGCAGTAGCGGAACGAACACCGGGGAGCTGTTTTTT. J is TRBJ2-2 and V is TRBV27, with D maybe TRBD2 (5 bases). Trimming shortened V by 5 bases and J by 0 bases, and 7 bases separated the two germline ends. The germline CDR1 and CDR2 sequences are MNHEY and SMNVEV (reference sequence). The CDR3 covers 14 residues.

The CDR3 region has the DNA TGTGCCTGGAGTGTACCATCAGATGTGGAAAAACTGTTTTTT. Translation gives CAWSVPSDVEKLFF. This chain uses TRBV30 with TRBJ1-4; D remains unclear. The germline V and J ends were trimmed by 0 bases and 8 bases, with 13 bases remaining between them. The CDR3 sequence is 14 residues long. Germline V gene sequence: CDR1 GTSNPN, CDR2 SVGIG (reference sequence).

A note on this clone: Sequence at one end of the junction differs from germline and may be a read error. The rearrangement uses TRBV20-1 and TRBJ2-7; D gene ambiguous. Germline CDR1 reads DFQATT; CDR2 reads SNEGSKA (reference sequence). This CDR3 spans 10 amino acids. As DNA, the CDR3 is TGTAGGGCAGGTGACTACGAGCAGTACTTC. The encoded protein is CRAGDYEQYF.

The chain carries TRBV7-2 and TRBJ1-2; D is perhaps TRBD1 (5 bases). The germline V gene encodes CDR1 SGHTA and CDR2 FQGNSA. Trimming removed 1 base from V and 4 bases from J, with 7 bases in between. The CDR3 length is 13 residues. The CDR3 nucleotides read TGTGCCAGCAGCTTAGAGGGGTTCTATGGCTACACCTTC. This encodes CASSLEGFYGYTF. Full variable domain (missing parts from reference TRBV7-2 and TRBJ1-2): GAGVSQSPSNKVTEKGKDVELRCDPISGHTALYWYRQSLGQGLEFLIYFQGNSAPDKSGLPSDRFSAERTGGSVSTLTIQRTQQEDSAVYLCASSLEGFYGYTFGSGTRLTVV.

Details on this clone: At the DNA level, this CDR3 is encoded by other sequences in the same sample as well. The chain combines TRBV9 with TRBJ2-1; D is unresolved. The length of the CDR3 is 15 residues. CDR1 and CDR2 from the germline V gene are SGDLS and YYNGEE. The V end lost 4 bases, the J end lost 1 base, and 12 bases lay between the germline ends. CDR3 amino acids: CASSPPPGSYNEQFF. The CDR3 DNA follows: TGTGCCAGCAGCCCCCCCCCGGGTTCCTACAATGAGCAGTTCTTC.

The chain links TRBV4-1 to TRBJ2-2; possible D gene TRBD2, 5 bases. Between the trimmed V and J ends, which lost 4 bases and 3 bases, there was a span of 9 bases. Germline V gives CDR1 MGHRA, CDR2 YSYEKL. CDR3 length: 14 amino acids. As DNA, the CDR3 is TGCGCCAGCAGCCCGAGGGTGGACACCGGGGAGCTGTTTTTT. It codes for CASSPRVDTGELFF.

The CDR3 DNA sequence: TGTGCCAGCAGCTTCGGGACAGGGAGGCCCGAGCAGTACTTC. Amino acids: CASSFGTGRPEQYF. The chain recombines TRBV11-2 with TRBJ2-7; 9 bases match TRBD1. Trimming cost V 3 bases and J 6 bases; bases outside gene matches: 6. CDR3 length: 14 amino acids. In germline, CDR1 is SGHAT, CDR2 FQNNGV.

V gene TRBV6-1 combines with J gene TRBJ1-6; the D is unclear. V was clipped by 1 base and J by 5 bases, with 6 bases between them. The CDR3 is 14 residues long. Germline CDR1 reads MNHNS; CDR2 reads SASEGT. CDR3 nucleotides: TGTGCCAGCAGTGAAGGACCGAATAATTCACCCCTCCACTTT. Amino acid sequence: CASSEGPNNSPLHF.

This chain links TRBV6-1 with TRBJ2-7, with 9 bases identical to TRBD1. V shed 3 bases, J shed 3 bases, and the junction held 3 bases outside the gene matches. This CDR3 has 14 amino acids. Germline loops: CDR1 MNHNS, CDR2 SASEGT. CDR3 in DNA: TGTGCCAGCAGTGATATGACAGGGGGCTACGAGCAGTACTTC. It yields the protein CASSDMTGGYEQYF.

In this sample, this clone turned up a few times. In DNA form, the CDR3 reads TGTGCCAGCAGCTTCCAGGACAGGGGGTACGAGCAGTACTTC. Residues: CASSFQDRGYEQYF. The chain joins TRBV5-4 to TRBJ2-7; 10 nucleotides match TRBD1. The CDR3 is 14 amino acids. Germline lookup yields CDR1 SGHNT and CDR2 YYREEE (reference sequence). V gave up 2 bases and J gave up 4 bases; unmatched junction bases: 3.

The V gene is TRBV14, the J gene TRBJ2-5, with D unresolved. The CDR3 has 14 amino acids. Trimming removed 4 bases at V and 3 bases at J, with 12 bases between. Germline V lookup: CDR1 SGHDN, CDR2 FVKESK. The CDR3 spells CASSRKMREETQYF. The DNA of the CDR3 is TGTGCCAGCAGCCGAAAAATGCGAGAAGAGACCCAGTACTTC.

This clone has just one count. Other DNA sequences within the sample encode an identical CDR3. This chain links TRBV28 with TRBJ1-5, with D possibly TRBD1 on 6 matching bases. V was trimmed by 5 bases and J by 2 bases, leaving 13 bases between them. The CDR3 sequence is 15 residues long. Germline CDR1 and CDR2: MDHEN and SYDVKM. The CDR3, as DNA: TGTGCCAGCAGTCTCAGGGGTCTTGGCAATCAGCCCCAGCATTTT. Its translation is CASSLRGLGNQPQHF. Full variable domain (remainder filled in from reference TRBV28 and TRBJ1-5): DVKVTQSSRYLVKRTGEKVFLECVQDMDHENMFWYRQDPGLGLRLIYFSYDVKMKEKGDIPEGYSVSREKKERFSLILESASTNQTSMYLCASSLRGLGNQPQHFGDGTRLSIL.

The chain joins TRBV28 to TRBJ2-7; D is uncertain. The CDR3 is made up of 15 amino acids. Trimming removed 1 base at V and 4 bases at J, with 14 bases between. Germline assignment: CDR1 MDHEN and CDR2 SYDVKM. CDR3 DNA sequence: TGTGCCAGCAGTTTATTTCGGGCAGGCTATTACGAGCAGTACTTC. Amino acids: CASSLFRAGYYEQYF.

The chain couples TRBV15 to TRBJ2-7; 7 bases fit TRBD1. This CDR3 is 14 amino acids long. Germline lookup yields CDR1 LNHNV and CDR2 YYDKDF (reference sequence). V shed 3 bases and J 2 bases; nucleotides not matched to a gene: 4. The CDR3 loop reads CATSRIGTAYEQYF. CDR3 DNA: TGTGCCACCAGCAGGATCGGGACAGCCTACGAGCAGTACTTC.

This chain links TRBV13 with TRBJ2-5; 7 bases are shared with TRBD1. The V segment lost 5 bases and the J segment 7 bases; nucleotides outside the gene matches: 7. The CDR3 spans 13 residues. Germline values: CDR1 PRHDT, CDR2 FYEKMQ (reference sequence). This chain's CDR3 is CASSGDSAGTQYF. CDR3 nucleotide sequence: TGTGCCAGCAGCGGGGACAGCGCAGGGACCCAGTACTTC.

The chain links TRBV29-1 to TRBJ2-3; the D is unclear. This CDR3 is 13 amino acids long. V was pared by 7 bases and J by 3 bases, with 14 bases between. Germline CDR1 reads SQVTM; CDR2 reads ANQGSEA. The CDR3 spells CSANRFSTDTQYF. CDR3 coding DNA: TGCAGCGCCAATAGGTTCAGTACAGATACGCAGTATTTT.

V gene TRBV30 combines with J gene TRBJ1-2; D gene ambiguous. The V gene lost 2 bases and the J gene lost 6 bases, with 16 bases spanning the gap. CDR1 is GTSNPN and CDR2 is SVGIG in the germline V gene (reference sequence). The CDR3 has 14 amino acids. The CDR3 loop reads CAWSIRYTWDGYTF. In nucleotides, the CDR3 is TGTGCCTGGAGTATCAGGTATACTTGGGATGGCTACACCTTC.

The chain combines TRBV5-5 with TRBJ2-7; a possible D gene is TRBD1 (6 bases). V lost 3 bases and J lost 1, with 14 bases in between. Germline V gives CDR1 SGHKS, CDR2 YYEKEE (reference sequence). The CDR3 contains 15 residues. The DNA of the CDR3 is TGTGCCAGCAGCTGGGCCAGGGGTATGTCCTACGAGCAGTACTTC. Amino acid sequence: CASSWARGMSYEQYF.

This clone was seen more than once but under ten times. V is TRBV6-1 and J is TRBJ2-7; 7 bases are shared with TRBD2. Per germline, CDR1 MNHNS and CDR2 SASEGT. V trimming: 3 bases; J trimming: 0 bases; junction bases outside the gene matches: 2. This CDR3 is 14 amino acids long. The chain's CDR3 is CASSDRDYSYEQYF. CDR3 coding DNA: TGTGCCAGCAGTGACCGGGACTACTCCTACGAGCAGTACTTC.

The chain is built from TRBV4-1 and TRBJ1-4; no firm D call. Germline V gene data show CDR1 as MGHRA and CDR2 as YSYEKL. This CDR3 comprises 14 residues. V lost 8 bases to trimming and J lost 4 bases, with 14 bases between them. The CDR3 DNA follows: TGCGCCAGCGCACTCTTAGTCTATAATGAAAAACTGTTTTTT. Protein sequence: CASALLVYNEKLFF.